Sequencing of this T cell receptor beta chain was carried out in a study of control samples from healthy donors and cancer patients. This table comes from immunoSEQ multiplex PCR, and its TCRdb copy is limited to in-frame clones, with some not included. Altogether roughly 170,000 clones are present, around 88% being singletons, with the ten largest covering nearly 5%. The V and J ends lost 3 bases and 5 bases, in that order; junction bases with no gene match: 4. There are 13 residues in the CDR3. Looked up from germline, CDR1 is GTSNPN and CDR2 is SVGIG (reference sequence). What was sequenced was blood. The sequence derives from a woman under 40 in good health. This chain uses TRBV30 with TRBJ1-1, with 9 positions matching TRBD1. The CDR3 region has the DNA TGTGCCTGGAGGGACAGGGGTTATACTGAAGCTTTCTTT. Translated, it gives CAWRDRGYTEAFF.